The rows below give T cell receptor beta chains drawn from one sample of a study of naive and memory T cell subsets. One entry per CDR3 protein, called by TCRdb with MiXCR from the UMI-ligation and nested PCR reads. The table shows some 82,000 distinct CDR3 sequences, with around 10% occurring only once. Sequenced input: naive CD4+ T cells from blood. Receptor source: a human donor in good health. The CDR3 runs from the conserved cysteine through the conserved F or W. D genes are given only for firm matches. Size is stated for part of the rows, as once, few or many counts, or as a class when the clone is expanded.

V gene: TRBV2
D gene: -
clone size: -
J gene: TRBJ2-1
CDR3 protein: CASSGTEYNEQFF
CDR3 DNA: TGTGCCAGCAGTGGGACAGAGTACAATGAGCAGTTCTTC

V gene: TRBV12-3/TRBV12-4
D gene: TRBD2
clone size: few
J gene: TRBJ2-2
CDR3 protein: CASSSGGTGELFF
CDR3 DNA: TGTGCCAGCAGTTCGGGGGGAACCGGGGAGCTGTTTTTT

V gene: TRBV25-1
D gene: TRBD1
clone size: few
J gene: TRBJ2-4
CDR3 protein: CASAGTGGLAKNIQYF
CDR3 DNA: TGTGCCAGCGCCGGGACAGGGGGTCTAGCCAAAAACATTCAGTACTTC

V gene: TRBV14
D gene: TRBD1
clone size: few
J gene: TRBJ2-3
CDR3 protein: CASGQGNTQYF
CDR3 DNA: TGTGCCAGCGGACAGGGAAATACGCAGTATTTT

V gene: TRBV6-2/TRBV6-3
D gene: TRBD1
clone size: -
J gene: TRBJ1-5
CDR3 protein: CASSMTGEQPQHF
CDR3 DNA: TGTGCCAGCAGTATGACAGGGGAACAGCCCCAGCATTTT

V gene: TRBV13
D gene: -
clone size: -
J gene: TRBJ1-4
CDR3 protein: CASSLGVTANEKLFF
CDR3 DNA: TGTGCCAGCAGCTTAGGTGTGACGGCAAATGAAAAACTGTTTTTT

V gene: TRBV29-1
D gene: -
clone size: -
J gene: TRBJ1-4
CDR3 protein: CSAMDSSGEKLFF
CDR3 DNA: TGCAGCGCCATGGACAGTTCGGGGGAAAAACTGTTTTTT

V gene: TRBV24-1
D gene: -
clone size: -
J gene: TRBJ2-2
CDR3 protein: CATSDSTGPIKGTGELFF
CDR3 DNA: TGTGCCACCAGTGATTCGACCGGGCCAATTAAGGGCACCGGGGAGCTGTTTTTT

V gene: TRBV19
D gene: -
clone size: -
J gene: TRBJ2-3
CDR3 protein: CASSIRTGSTDTQYF
CDR3 DNA: TGTGCCAGTAGTATACGAACAGGTAGCACAGATACGCAGTATTTT

V gene: TRBV11-2
D gene: TRBD2
clone size: few
J gene: TRBJ2-2
CDR3 protein: CASKKLGGANTGELFF
CDR3 DNA: TGTGCCAGCAAAAAGTTGGGGGGGGCGAACACCGGGGAGCTGTTTTTT

V gene: TRBV3-1
D gene: -
clone size: few
J gene: TRBJ2-1
CDR3 protein: CASSQGAEQFF
CDR3 DNA: TGTGCCAGCAGCCAAGGAGCAGAGCAGTTCTTC

V gene: TRBV4-2
D gene: -
clone size: many
J gene: TRBJ2-7
CDR3 protein: CASSQGYIFDYEQYF
CDR3 DNA: TGTGCCAGCAGCCAAGGGTATATCTTCGACTACGAGCAGTACTTC

V gene: TRBV18
D gene: -
clone size: many
J gene: TRBJ1-1
CDR3 protein: CASSPRDTEAFF
CDR3 DNA: TGTGCCAGCTCACCGAGGGACACTGAAGCTTTCTTT

V gene: TRBV2
D gene: TRBD1
clone size: -
J gene: TRBJ2-2
CDR3 protein: CASSEIPDRVSTGELFF
CDR3 DNA: TGTGCCAGCAGTGAAATCCCGGACAGGGTCTCGACCGGGGAGCTGTTTTTT

V gene: TRBV18
D gene: -
clone size: few
J gene: TRBJ2-5
CDR3 protein: CASSPRQVQETQYF
CDR3 DNA: TGTGCCAGCTCTCCTAGACAGGTCCAAGAGACCCAGTACTTC

V gene: TRBV7-2
D gene: -
clone size: -
J gene: TRBJ1-5
CDR3 protein: CASSFGRANNQPQHF
CDR3 DNA: TGCGCCAGCAGCTTCGGCAGGGCTAACAATCAGCCCCAGCATTTT

V gene: TRBV18
D gene: -
clone size: many
J gene: TRBJ1-1
CDR3 protein: CASSPLIQGGTEAFF
CDR3 DNA: TGTGCCAGCTCACCACTAATACAGGGCGGCACTGAAGCTTTCTTT

V gene: TRBV18
D gene: -
clone size: many
J gene: TRBJ2-1
CDR3 protein: CASSLIQGAKWNEQFF
CDR3 DNA: TGTGCCAGCTCCCTCATACAGGGCGCGAAGTGGAATGAGCAGTTCTTC

V gene: TRBV20-1
D gene: TRBD1
clone size: many
J gene: TRBJ2-7
CDR3 protein: CSAPRGQGHEQYF
CDR3 DNA: TGCAGTGCCCCCCGAGGACAGGGACACGAGCAGTACTTC

V gene: TRBV7-9
D gene: TRBD1
clone size: -
J gene: TRBJ1-6
CDR3 protein: CASSYTGGENSPLHF
CDR3 DNA: TGTGCCAGCAGCTATACAGGGGGTGAGAATTCACCCCTCCACTTT

V gene: TRBV9
D gene: -
clone size: few
J gene: TRBJ1-1
CDR3 protein: CASSPRQVYMNTEAFF
CDR3 DNA: TGTGCCAGCAGCCCCCGACAGGTATACATGAACACTGAAGCTTTCTTT

V gene: TRBV7-2
D gene: -
clone size: -
J gene: TRBJ2-1
CDR3 protein: CASSLLSTENNEQFF
CDR3 DNA: TGTGCCAGCAGCTTATTATCGACCGAAAACAATGAGCAGTTCTTC

V gene: TRBV14
D gene: -
clone size: few
J gene: TRBJ1-2
CDR3 protein: CASSLEIFYGYTF
CDR3 DNA: TGTGCCAGCAGCCTAGAAATATTCTATGGCTACACCTTC

V gene: TRBV6-6
D gene: -
clone size: -
J gene: TRBJ1-5
CDR3 protein: CASTSRPRGPQHF
CDR3 DNA: TGTGCCAGCACATCAAGGCCTCGGGGGCCCCAGCATTTT

V gene: TRBV5-1
D gene: TRBD1
clone size: many
J gene: TRBJ1-6
CDR3 protein: CASRGDRVDSPLHF
CDR3 DNA: TGCGCCAGCAGGGGGGACAGGGTTGATTCACCCCTCCACTTT

V gene: TRBV3-1
D gene: -
clone size: -
J gene: TRBJ1-5
CDR3 protein: CASSQTGSSNQPQHF
CDR3 DNA: TGTGCCAGCAGCCAAACAGGGTCGAGCAATCAGCCCCAGCATTTT

V gene: TRBV3-1
D gene: -
clone size: -
J gene: TRBJ1-1
CDR3 protein: CASSQFRGNTEAFF
CDR3 DNA: TGTGCCAGCAGCCAGTTCAGGGGGAACACTGAAGCTTTCTTT

V gene: TRBV20-1
D gene: TRBD2
clone size: many
J gene: TRBJ2-7
CDR3 protein: CSAGLAGDEQYF
CDR3 DNA: TGCAGTGCGGGGCTTGCGGGGGACGAGCAGTACTTC

V gene: TRBV7-2
D gene: -
clone size: -
J gene: TRBJ1-1
CDR3 protein: CASSLWSKPLRTEAFF
CDR3 DNA: TGTGCCAGCAGCTTATGGTCTAAACCACTACGCACTGAAGCTTTCTTT

V gene: TRBV29-1
D gene: -
clone size: few
J gene: TRBJ2-7
CDR3 protein: CSVEVFRLGQSYEQYF
CDR3 DNA: TGCAGCGTTGAAGTGTTTCGGCTGGGACAATCCTACGAGCAGTACTTC

V gene: TRBV19
D gene: TRBD1
clone size: many
J gene: TRBJ2-1
CDR3 protein: CASSKGDRVRANEQFF
CDR3 DNA: TGTGCCAGTAGTAAAGGGGACAGGGTGAGGGCTAATGAGCAGTTCTTC

V gene: TRBV12-3/TRBV12-4
D gene: TRBD2
clone size: -
J gene: TRBJ2-3
CDR3 protein: CATLGATTLAGGGTDTQYF
CDR3 DNA: TGTGCCACTCTGGGGGCCACTACACTAGCGGGAGGAGGGACAGATACGCAGTATTTT

V gene: TRBV6-2/TRBV6-3
D gene: -
clone size: few
J gene: TRBJ1-5
CDR3 protein: CASSRGGDLVAQHF
CDR3 DNA: TGTGCCAGCAGTCGGGGGGGGGACCTCGTGGCCCAGCATTTT

V gene: TRBV27
D gene: -
clone size: -
J gene: TRBJ2-7
CDR3 protein: CASSTRDTSSYEQYF
CDR3 DNA: TGTGCCAGCAGTACCCGGGACACGAGCTCCTACGAGCAGTACTTC

V gene: TRBV20-1
D gene: TRBD1
clone size: -
J gene: TRBJ1-1
CDR3 protein: CSAGQGMNTEAFF
CDR3 DNA: TGCAGCGCCGGACAGGGAATGAACACTGAAGCTTTCTTT

V gene: TRBV7-2
D gene: -
clone size: -
J gene: TRBJ2-7
CDR3 protein: CASSLLRTYEQYF
CDR3 DNA: TGTGCCAGCAGCTTACTCAGGACCTACGAGCAGTACTTC

V gene: TRBV18
D gene: -
clone size: -
J gene: TRBJ2-2
CDR3 protein: CASSVDGNTGELFF
CDR3 DNA: TGTGCCAGCTCAGTAGACGGGAACACCGGGGAGCTGTTTTTT

V gene: TRBV6-2/TRBV6-3
D gene: TRBD1
clone size: few
J gene: TRBJ1-1
CDR3 protein: CASSAGDREVTEAFF
CDR3 DNA: TGTGCCAGCAGTGCCGGCGACAGGGAAGTAACTGAAGCTTTCTTT

V gene: TRBV20-1
D gene: TRBD2
clone size: few
J gene: TRBJ2-4
CDR3 protein: CSASNLAGGRWTKNIQYF
CDR3 DNA: TGCAGTGCTAGTAATTTAGCGGGAGGAAGGTGGACCAAAAACATTCAGTACTTC

V gene: TRBV6-2/TRBV6-3
D gene: -
clone size: many
J gene: TRBJ2-7
CDR3 protein: CASSYKGLGYEQYF
CDR3 DNA: TGTGCCAGCAGTTACAAGGGACTGGGTTACGAGCAGTACTTC

V gene: TRBV12-3/TRBV12-4
D gene: -
clone size: many
J gene: TRBJ1-1
CDR3 protein: CASSLRQLNTEAFF
CDR3 DNA: TGTGCCAGCAGTTTAAGGCAGCTGAACACTGAAGCTTTCTTT

V gene: TRBV6-6
D gene: TRBD2
clone size: -
J gene: TRBJ2-1
CDR3 protein: CASSWGGGVEQFF
CDR3 DNA: TGTGCCAGCAGTTGGGGGGGAGGGGTTGAGCAGTTCTTC

V gene: TRBV7-8
D gene: TRBD1
clone size: few
J gene: TRBJ1-1
CDR3 protein: CASSLGQGNRDTEAFF
CDR3 DNA: TGTGCCAGCAGCTTAGGACAGGGGAATCGGGACACTGAAGCTTTCTTT